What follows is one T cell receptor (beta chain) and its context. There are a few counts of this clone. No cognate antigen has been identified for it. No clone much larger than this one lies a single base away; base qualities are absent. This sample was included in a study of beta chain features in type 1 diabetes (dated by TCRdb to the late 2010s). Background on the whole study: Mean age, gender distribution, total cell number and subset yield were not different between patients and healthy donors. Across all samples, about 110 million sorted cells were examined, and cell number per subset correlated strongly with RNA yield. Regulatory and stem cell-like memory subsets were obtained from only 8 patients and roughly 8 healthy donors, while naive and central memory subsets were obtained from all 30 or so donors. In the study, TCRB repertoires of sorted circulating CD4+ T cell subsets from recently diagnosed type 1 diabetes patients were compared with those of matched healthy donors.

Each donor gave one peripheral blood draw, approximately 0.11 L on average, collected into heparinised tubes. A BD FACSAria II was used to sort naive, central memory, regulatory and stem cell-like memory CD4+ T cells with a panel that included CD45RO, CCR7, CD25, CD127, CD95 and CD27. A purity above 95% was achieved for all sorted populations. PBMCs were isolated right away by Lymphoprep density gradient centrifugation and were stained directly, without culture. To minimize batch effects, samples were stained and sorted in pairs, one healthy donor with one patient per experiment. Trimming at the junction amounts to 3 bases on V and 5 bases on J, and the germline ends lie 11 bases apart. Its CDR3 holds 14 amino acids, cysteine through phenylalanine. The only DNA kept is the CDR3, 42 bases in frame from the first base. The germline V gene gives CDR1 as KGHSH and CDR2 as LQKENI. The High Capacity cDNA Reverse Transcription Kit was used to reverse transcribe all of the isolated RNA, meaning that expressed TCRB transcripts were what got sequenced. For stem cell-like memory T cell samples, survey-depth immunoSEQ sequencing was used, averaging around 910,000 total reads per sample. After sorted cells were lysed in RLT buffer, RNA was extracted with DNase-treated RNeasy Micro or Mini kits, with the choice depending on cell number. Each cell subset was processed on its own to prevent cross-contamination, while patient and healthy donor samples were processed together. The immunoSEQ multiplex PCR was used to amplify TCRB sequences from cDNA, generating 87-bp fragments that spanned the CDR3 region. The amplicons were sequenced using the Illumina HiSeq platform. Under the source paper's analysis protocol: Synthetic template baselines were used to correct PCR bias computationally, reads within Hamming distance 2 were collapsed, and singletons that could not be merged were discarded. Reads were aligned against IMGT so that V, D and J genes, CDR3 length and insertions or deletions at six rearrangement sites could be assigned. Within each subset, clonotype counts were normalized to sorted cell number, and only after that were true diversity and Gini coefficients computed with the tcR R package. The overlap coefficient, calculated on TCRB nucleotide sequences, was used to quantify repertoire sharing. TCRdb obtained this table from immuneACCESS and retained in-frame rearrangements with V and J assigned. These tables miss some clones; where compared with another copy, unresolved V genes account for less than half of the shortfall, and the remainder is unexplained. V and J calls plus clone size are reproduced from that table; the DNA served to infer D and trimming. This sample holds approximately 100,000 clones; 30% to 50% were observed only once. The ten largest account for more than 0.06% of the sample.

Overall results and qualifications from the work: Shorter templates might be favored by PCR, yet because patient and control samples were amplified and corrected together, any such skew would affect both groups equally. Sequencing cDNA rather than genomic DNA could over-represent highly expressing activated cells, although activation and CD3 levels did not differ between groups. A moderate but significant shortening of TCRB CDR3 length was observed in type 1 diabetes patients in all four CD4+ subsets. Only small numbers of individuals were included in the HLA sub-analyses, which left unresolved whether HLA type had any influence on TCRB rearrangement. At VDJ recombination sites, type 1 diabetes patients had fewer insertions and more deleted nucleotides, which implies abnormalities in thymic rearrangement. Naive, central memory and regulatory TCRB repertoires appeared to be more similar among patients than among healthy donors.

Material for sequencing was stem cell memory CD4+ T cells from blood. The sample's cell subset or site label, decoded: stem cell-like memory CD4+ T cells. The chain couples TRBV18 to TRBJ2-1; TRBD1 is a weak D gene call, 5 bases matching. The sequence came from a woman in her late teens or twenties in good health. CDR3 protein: CASSPSGNNNEQFF. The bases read TGTGCCAGCTCACCCTCAGGGAATAACAATGAGCAGTTCTTC.